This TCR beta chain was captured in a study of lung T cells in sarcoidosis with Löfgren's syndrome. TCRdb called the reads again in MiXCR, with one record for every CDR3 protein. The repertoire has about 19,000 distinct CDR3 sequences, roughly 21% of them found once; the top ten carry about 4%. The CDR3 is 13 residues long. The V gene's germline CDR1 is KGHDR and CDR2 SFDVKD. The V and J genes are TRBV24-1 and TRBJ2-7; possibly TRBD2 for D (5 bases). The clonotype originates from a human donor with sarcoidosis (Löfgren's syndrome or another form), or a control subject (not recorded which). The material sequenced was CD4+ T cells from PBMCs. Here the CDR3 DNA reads TGTACCAACAGTGATTTTACGGGGTACGAGCAGTACTTC. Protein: CTNSDFTGYEQYF.